This T cell receptor (beta chain) was captured in a study of identical twins. Unique molecular identifiers were present on the cDNA, which also gained a universal primer site by template switching. TCRdb re-called the 5' RACE reads with MiXCR, one entry per CDR3 protein. The sample carries about 470,000 distinct CDR3 sequences, about 24% recorded once. This clonotype was seen a few times. Germline CDR1 DFQATT, CDR2 SNEGSKA (reference sequence). The CDR3 has 13 amino acids. Between the trimmed V and J ends, which lost 3 bases and 0 bases, there was a span of 6 bases. The same sample was also used in a study of T cells expressing NK-cell markers.

Material: CD4+ T cells sorted from blood. V and J are TRBV20-1 and TRBJ2-1; unclear D gene. The receptor's source is a woman under 30 in good health. The CDR3 is CSAREPSYNEQFF. CDR3 coding DNA: TGCAGTGCTAGGGAGCCCTCCTACAATGAGCAGTTCTTC.